This entry concerns a single T cell receptor (beta chain). Its antigen is as yet unknown. 60 Vbeta and 13 Jbeta primers were used in PCR. Using immunoSEQ multiplex PCR, the repertoire was profiled, and TCRdb retains in-frame clones only, with some absent. The data show around 170,000 clones, just under 80% seen once. The CDR3 is 17 amino acids. V was pared by 3 bases and J by 8 bases, with 11 bases of the junction left unmatched. Looked up from germline, CDR1 is SGDLS and CDR2 is YYNGEE. The data stem from a study of cytomegalovirus exposure and HLA in healthy donors. Findings and limits, study-wide: More clonal expansion characterized HLA-associated TCR beta chains than equally common others in a later analysis. Later analysis demonstrated an association between a missense DCLRE1C variant and TCR beta V- and J-gene trimming. Per published reports, the classifier diagnosed cytomegalovirus status with high specificity and sensitivity.

Sequenced material: PBMCs. The sequence was obtained from a woman in her 30s in good health and CMV-seronegative. V usage is TRBV9 and J usage is TRBJ2-1, with TRBD2 matching over 13 bases. The CDR3 DNA reads TGTGCCAGCAGCGGACTAGCGGGGGGCCGACAGATGGATGAGCAGTTCTTC. Its protein is CASSGLAGGRQMDEQFF.